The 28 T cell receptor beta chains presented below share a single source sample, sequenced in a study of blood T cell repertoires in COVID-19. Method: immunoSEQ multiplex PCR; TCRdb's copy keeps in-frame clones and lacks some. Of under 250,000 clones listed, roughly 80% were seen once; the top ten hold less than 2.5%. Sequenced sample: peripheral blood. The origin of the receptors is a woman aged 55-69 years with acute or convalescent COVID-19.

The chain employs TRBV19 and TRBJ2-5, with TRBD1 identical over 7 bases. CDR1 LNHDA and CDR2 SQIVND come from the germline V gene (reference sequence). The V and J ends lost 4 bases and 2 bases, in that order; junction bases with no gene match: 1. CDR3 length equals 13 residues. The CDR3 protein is CASSKTGQETQYF. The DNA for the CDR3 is TGTGCCAGTAGTAAGACAGGGCAAGAGACCCAGTACTTC.

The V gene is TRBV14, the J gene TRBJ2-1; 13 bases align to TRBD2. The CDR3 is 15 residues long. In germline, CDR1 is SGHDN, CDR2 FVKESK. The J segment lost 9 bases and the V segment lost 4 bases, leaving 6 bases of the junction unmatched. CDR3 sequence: CASSPRLAGGFEQFF. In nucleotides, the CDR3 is TGTGCCAGCAGCCCTCGACTAGCGGGGGGATTTGAGCAGTTCTTC.

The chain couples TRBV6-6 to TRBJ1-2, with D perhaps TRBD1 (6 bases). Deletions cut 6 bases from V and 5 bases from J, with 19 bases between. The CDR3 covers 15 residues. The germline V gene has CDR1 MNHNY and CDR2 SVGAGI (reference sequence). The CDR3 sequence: CASRQEGVAAYGYTF. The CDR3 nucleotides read TGTGCCAGCAGGCAAGAGGGGGTCGCTGCTTATGGCTACACCTTC.

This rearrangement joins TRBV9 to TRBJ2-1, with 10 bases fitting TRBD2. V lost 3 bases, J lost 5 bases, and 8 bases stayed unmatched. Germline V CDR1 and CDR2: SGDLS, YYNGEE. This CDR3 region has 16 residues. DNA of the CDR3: TGTGCCAGCAGCGGAGGGACTAGCGTTCCCAACAATGAGCAGTTCTTC. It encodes CASSGGTSVPNNEQFF.

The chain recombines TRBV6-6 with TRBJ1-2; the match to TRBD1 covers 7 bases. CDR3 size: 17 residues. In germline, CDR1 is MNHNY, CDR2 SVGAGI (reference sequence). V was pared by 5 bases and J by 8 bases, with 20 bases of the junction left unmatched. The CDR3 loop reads CASSLDRLEFSLEGYTF. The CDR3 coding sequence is TGTGCCAGCAGTCTGGACAGGCTTGAATTCTCCCTGGAGGGCTACACCTTC.

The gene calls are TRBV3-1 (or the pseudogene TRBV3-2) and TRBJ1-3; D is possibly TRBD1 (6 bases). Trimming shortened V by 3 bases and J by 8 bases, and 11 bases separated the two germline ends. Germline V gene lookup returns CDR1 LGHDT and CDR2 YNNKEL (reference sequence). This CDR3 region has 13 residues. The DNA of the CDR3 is TGTGCCAGCAGCCAGGGTTACAGGGACACCATATATTTT. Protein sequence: CASSQGYRDTIYF.

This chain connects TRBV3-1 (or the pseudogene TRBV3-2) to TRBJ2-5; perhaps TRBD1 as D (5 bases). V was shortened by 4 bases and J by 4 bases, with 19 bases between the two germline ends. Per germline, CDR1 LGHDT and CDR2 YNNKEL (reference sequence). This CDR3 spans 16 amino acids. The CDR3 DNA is TGTGCCAGCAGCCGTCGAAGGGGCATATACGGAGAGACCCAGTACTTC. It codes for CASSRRRGIYGETQYF.

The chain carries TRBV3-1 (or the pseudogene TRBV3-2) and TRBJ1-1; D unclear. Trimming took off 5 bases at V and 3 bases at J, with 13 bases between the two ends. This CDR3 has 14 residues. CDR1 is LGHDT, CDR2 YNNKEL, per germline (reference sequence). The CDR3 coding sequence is TGTGCCAGCAGCGATAAGGCCGGGTACACTGAAGCTTTCTTT. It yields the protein CASSDKAGYTEAFF.

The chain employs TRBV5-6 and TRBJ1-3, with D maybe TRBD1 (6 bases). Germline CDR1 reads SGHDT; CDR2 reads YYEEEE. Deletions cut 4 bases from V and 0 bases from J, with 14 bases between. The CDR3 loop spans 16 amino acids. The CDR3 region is CASSADTGNSGNTIYF. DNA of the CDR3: TGTGCCAGCAGCGCAGATACAGGGAACTCTGGAAACACCATATATTTT.

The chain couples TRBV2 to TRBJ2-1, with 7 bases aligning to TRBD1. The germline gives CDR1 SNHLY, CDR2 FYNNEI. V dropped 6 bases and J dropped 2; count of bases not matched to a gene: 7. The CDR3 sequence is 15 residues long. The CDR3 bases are TGTGCCAGCAGGCTACAGGGGAGTCCCTACAATGAGCAGTTCTTC. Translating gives CASRLQGSPYNEQFF.

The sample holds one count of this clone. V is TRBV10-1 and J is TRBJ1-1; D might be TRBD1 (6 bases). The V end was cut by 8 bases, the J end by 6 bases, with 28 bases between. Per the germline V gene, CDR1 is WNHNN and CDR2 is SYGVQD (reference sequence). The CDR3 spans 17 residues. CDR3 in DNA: TGCGCCAGCCACGGGGCAGGGGAAAATTCGAAGTGGGCTGAAGCTTTCTTT. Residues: CASHGAGENSKWAEAFF.

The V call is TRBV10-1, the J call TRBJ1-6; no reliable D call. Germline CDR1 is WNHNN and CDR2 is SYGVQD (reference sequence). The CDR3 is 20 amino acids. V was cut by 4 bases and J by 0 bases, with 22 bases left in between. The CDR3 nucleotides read TGCGCCAGCAGTGGGCCCGTCCTACGAAGACGGAGCTCCTATAATTCACCCCTCCACTTT. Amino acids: CASSGPVLRRRSSYNSPLHF.

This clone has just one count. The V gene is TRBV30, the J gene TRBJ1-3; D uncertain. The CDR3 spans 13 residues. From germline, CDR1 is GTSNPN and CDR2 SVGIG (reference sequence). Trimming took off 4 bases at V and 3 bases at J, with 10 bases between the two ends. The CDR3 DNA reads TGTGCCTGGATGAATCCCGGTGGAAACACCATATATTTT. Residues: CAWMNPGGNTIYF.

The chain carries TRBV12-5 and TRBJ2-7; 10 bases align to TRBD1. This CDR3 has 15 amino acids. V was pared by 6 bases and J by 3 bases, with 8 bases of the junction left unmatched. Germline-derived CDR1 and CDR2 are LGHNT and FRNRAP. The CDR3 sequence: CASGGTGVRRYEQYF. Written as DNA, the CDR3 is TGTGCTAGTGGGGGGACAGGGGTTAGGCGCTACGAGCAGTACTTC.

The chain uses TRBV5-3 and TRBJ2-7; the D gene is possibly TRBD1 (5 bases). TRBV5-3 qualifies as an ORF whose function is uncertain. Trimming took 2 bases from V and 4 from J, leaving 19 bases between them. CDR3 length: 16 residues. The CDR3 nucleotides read TGTGCCAGAAGCTTAATCGACAGTCAAAGGGATTACGAGCAGTACTTC. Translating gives CARSLIDSQRDYEQYF.

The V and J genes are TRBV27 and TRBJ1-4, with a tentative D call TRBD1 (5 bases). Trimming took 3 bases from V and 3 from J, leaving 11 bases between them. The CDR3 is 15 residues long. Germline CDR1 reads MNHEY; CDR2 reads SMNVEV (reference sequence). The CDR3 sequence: CASSFGGSANEKLFF. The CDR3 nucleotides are TGTGCCAGCAGTTTCGGGGGTTCAGCTAATGAAAAACTGTTTTTT.

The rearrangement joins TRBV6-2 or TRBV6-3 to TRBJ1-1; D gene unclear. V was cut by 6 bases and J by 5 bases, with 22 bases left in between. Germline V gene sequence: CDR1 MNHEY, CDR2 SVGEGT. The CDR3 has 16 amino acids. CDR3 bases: TGTGCCAGCAGCAAAAGGTCACCACTGAGAGGAACTGAAGCTTTCTTT. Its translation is CASSKRSPLRGTEAFF.

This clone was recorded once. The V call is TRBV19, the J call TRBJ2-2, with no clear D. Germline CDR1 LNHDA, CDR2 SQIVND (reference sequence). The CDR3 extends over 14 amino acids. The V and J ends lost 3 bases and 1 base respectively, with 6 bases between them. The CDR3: CASSMSGNTGELFF. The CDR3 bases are TGTGCCAGTAGTATGTCCGGGAACACCGGGGAGCTGTTTTTT.

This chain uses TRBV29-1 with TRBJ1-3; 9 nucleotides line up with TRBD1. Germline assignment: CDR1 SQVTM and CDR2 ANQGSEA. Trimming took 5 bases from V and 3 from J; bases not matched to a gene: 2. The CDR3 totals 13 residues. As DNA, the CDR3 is TGCAGCGTTTCGGACAGGGGTGGAAACACCATATATTTT. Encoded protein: CSVSDRGGNTIYF.

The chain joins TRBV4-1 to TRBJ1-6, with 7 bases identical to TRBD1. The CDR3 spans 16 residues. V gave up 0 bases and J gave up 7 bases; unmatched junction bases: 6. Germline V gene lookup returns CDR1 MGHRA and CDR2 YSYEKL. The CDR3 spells CASSQEEGAPNSPLHF. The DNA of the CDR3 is TGCGCCAGCAGCCAAGAAGAGGGGGCTCCAAATTCACCCCTCCACTTT.

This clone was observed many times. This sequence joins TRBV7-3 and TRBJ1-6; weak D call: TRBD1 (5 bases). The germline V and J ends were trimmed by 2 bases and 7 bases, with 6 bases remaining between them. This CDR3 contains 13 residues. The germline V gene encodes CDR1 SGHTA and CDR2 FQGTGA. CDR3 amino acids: CASSLGQNSPLHF. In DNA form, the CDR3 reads TGTGCCAGCAGCTTAGGACAAAATTCACCCCTCCACTTT.

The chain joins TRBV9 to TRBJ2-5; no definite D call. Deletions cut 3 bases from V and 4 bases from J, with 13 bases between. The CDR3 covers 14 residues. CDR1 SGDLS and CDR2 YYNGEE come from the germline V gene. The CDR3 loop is CASSAEVTGETQYF. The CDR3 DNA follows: TGTGCCAGCAGCGCCGAGGTGACCGGAGAGACCCAGTACTTC.

The CDR3 is CASSLGLAGEETQYF. CDR3 nucleotide sequence: TGTGCCAGCAGCCTGGGACTAGCGGGGGAAGAGACCCAGTACTTC. The rearrangement joins TRBV13 to TRBJ2-5; 14 bases agree with TRBD2. This CDR3 comprises 15 residues. Trimming at V came to 5 bases and at J to 3 bases, leaving 2 bases not matched to a gene. CDR1 is PRHDT, CDR2 FYEKMQ, per germline (reference sequence).

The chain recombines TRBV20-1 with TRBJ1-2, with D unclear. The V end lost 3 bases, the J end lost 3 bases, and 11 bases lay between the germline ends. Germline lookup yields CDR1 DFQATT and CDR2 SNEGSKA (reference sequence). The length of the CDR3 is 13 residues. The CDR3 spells CSASAGLDYGYTF. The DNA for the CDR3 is TGCAGTGCTAGTGCGGGGTTGGACTATGGCTACACCTTC.

In nucleotides, the CDR3 is TGTGCCAGCAGCCTCTCCCCAGGAACCTTATACGAGCAGTACTTC. Translated, it gives CASSLSPGTLYEQYF. The chain carries TRBV7-2 and TRBJ2-7; D is ambiguous. V gave up 5 bases and J gave up 4 bases, with 18 bases separating them. The CDR3 has 15 residues. Germline V CDR1 and CDR2: SGHTA, FQGNSA.

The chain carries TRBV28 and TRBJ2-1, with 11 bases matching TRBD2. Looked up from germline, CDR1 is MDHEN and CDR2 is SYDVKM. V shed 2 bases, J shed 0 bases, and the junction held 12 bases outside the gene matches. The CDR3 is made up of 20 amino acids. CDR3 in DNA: TGTGCCAGCAGTTTAGGCCGAGGGACTAGCGGACTAAGCTCCTACAATGAGCAGTTCTTC. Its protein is CASSLGRGTSGLSSYNEQFF.

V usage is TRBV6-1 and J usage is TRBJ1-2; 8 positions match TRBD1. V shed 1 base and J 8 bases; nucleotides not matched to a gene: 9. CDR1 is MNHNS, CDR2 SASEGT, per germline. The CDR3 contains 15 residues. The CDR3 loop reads CASSEVDRAKGGYTF. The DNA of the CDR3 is TGTGCCAGCAGTGAAGTGGACAGGGCGAAGGGGGGCTACACCTTC.

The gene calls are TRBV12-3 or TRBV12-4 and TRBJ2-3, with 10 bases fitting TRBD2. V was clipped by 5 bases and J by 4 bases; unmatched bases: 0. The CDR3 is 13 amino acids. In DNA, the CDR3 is TGTGCCAGCAGTACTAGCGGGGCAGATACGCAGTATTTT. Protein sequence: CASSTSGADTQYF.